The clone carrying this TCR beta chain was detected once. A much bigger clone sits one base away, suggesting this may be a read error. The CDR3 spans 13 residues. Per germline, CDR1 SGHTA and CDR2 FQGNSA. V was clipped by 1 base and J by 3 bases, with 6 bases between them. This specimen comes from a study of blood T cell repertoires in COVID-19. Background on the study: Sites in the United States, Italy and Spain provided acute and convalescent COVID-19 samples.

As originally analysed: Amplification with reference gene primers provided the estimates of nucleated cell counts. TCRdb keeps only in-frame clones here, not all; method: immunoSEQ multiplex PCR. The V and J calls and clone size are taken from that table; D and trimming were inferred from the DNA. The sample lists approximately 260,000 clones, roughly 80% occurring once. The TCR was taken from a woman aged 55-69 years with active or convalescent COVID-19. The chain couples TRBV7-2 to TRBJ1-2; D remains ambiguous. The sequenced sample was peripheral blood. The CDR3 is CASSLGLDYGYTF. CDR3 nucleotides: TGTGCCAGCAGCTTAGGACTGGACTATGGCTACACCTTC.